The 19 T cell receptor beta chains reported below all come from one sample, sequenced in a study of T cell responses to AZD1222 COVID-19 vaccine. Using immunoSEQ multiplex PCR, the repertoire was profiled, and TCRdb retains in-frame clones only, with some absent. The table lists just under 100,000 clones, nearly 90% of them singletons. The input for sequencing was peripheral blood, taken on day 0 of AZD1222 vaccination. These receptors were taken from an adult in good health.

This clone appeared a few times. The chain uses TRBV12-5 and TRBJ1-1, with a weak D call TRBD1 (5 bases). The germline CDR1 and CDR2 sequences are LGHNT and FRNRAP. V lost 6 bases to trimming and J lost 7 bases, with 12 bases between them. The CDR3 runs 12 residues. The CDR3 region is CASGRRQYEAFF. The CDR3 nucleotides are TGTGCTAGTGGCCGGAGACAGTATGAAGCTTTCTTT.

V and J are TRBV12-3 or TRBV12-4 and TRBJ1-1, with 8 nucleotides matching TRBD1. V gave up 4 bases and J gave up 5 bases; unmatched junction bases: 3. CDR3 length: 13 amino acids. The DNA for the CDR3 is TGTGCCAGCAGTTGGACAGGGAAAACTGAAGCTTTCTTT. This gives the protein CASSWTGKTEAFF.

The V and J genes are TRBV5-1 and TRBJ2-1; no clear D. The CDR3 runs 14 residues. Per the germline V gene, CDR1 is SGHRS and CDR2 is YFSETQ. Trimming cost V 0 bases and J 7 bases, with 11 bases left between them. The CDR3: CASSLDWGRNEQFF. CDR3 bases: TGCGCCAGCAGCTTGGATTGGGGTAGGAATGAGCAGTTCTTC.

The V gene is TRBV2, the J gene TRBJ1-1; a possible D gene is TRBD1 (6 bases). The ends were cut back, 4 bases at V and 3 bases at J, with 6 bases in the middle. The CDR3 is 12 residues long. From germline, CDR1 is SNHLY and CDR2 FYNNEI. The CDR3 sequence is CASSAGDTEAFF. DNA of the CDR3: TGTGCCAGCAGTGCAGGGGACACTGAAGCTTTCTTT.

The chain employs TRBV3-1 (or the pseudogene TRBV3-2) and TRBJ2-7; tentatively, D is TRBD1 (6 bases). The CDR3 consists of 20 residues. V lost 0 bases and J lost 4, with 28 bases in between. Germline V CDR1 and CDR2: LGHDT, YNNKEL (reference sequence). Here the CDR3 reads CASSQDYRVGLGLGKYEQYF. In nucleotides, the CDR3 is TGTGCCAGCAGCCAAGACTACAGGGTCGGATTGGGCCTTGGGAAGTACGAGCAGTACTTC.

The V gene is TRBV20-1, the J gene TRBJ2-7, with D perhaps being TRBD1 or TRBD2 (5 bases each). Trimming removed 3 bases at V and 2 bases at J, with 26 bases between. CDR1 DFQATT and CDR2 SNEGSKA come from the germline V gene (reference sequence). The CDR3 consists of 18 residues. CDR3 loop: CSASDGTGTKAYPYEQYF. DNA of the CDR3: TGCAGTGCTAGTGATGGAACCGGGACGAAAGCTTACCCCTACGAGCAGTACTTC.

The V and J genes are TRBV19 and TRBJ1-2, with 8 bases identical to TRBD1. After removal of 6 bases from V and 1 base from J, the junction contained 13 bases not matched to a gene. The CDR3 has 17 amino acids. Looked up from germline, CDR1 is LNHDA and CDR2 is SQIVND (reference sequence). CDR3 coding DNA: TGTGCCAGTAGGGACGGATTCACAGGGGGGCTTAACTATGGCTACACCTTC. Protein product: CASRDGFTGGLNYGYTF.

This sequence joins TRBV12-3 or TRBV12-4 and TRBJ2-3; D remains ambiguous. The length of the CDR3 is 12 residues. Trimming left V 1 base short and J 7 bases short, with 6 bases between. CDR3 DNA sequence: TGTGCCAGCAGTTTAGGAGCTAATACGCAGTATTTT. Translation: CASSLGANTQYF.

On this clone: The sample carries other DNA sequences with the same CDR3. CDR3 residues: CASSQGQGNQPQHF. The CDR3 DNA follows: TGCGCCAGCAGCCAAGGACAGGGCAATCAGCCCCAGCATTTT. The chain uses TRBV4-3 and TRBJ1-5; possible D gene TRBD1, 6 bases. In germline, CDR1 is LGHNA, CDR2 YSLEER. Trimming removed 1 base at V and 2 bases at J, with 6 bases between. This CDR3 has 14 amino acids.

The rearrangement uses TRBV30 and TRBJ2-1; 7 positions agree with TRBD2. This CDR3 spans 14 amino acids. In germline, CDR1 is GTSNPN, CDR2 SVGIG (reference sequence). V dropped 8 bases and J dropped 4; count of bases not matched to a gene: 11. CDR3 protein: CAQGPGTKYNEQFF. The CDR3 DNA reads TGTGCCCAAGGTCCCGGGACTAAATACAATGAGCAGTTCTTC.

A single count supports this clone. V and J are TRBV12-3 or TRBV12-4 and TRBJ1-6, with a weak D call TRBD1 (5 bases). The CDR3 has 13 residues. Trimming cost V 6 bases and J 4 bases, with 7 bases left between them. CDR3 nucleotides: TGTGCCAGCAGGGACACTTATAATTCACCCCTCCACTTT. This gives the protein CASRDTYNSPLHF.

The CDR3 sequence is CASSLARVGSNEKLFF. Written as DNA, the CDR3 is TGTGCCAGCAGCTTAGCCAGGGTCGGGTCTAATGAAAAACTGTTTTTT. V usage is TRBV7-9 and J usage is TRBJ1-4; the D gene is possibly TRBD1 (5 bases). Germline loops: CDR1 SEHNR, CDR2 FQNEAQ (reference sequence). Deletions cut 0 bases from V and 3 bases from J, with 11 bases between. The CDR3 contains 16 residues.

This clone was seen just once. This chain uses TRBV6-5 with TRBJ1-6; D gene uncertain. CDR3 length: 15 residues. Germline CDR1 is MNHEY and CDR2 is SVGAGI. Between the trimmed V and J ends, which lost 2 bases and 7 bases, there was a span of 12 bases. The CDR3 loop is CASSYRAERNSPLHF. CDR3 sequence (DNA): TGTGCCAGCAGTTACAGGGCAGAGAGAAATTCACCCCTCCACTTT.

The rearrangement joins TRBV28 to TRBJ2-1; 11 nucleotides agree with TRBD2. The CDR3 loop spans 15 amino acids. Germline values: CDR1 MDHEN, CDR2 SYDVKM. J gave up 7 bases and V 3 bases, and 5 bases lay outside the gene matches. CDR3 residues: CASSFPGLAVNEQFF. CDR3 bases: TGTGCCAGCAGTTTTCCGGGACTAGCGGTTAATGAGCAGTTCTTC.

The genes are TRBV14 and TRBJ2-3; D perhaps matches TRBD2 (5 bases). Germline CDR1 is SGHDN and CDR2 is FVKESK. Trimming removed 4 bases at V and 10 bases at J, with 12 bases between. The CDR3 runs to 12 residues. CDR3 sequence: CASSPSTGAQYF. The CDR3, as DNA: TGTGCCAGCAGCCCGTCTACCGGGGCGCAGTATTTT.

This chain connects TRBV5-4 to TRBJ1-1; D unresolved. CDR3 size: 13 residues. Trimming removed 0 bases from V and 5 bases from J, with 8 bases in between. In germline, CDR1 is SGHNT, CDR2 YYREEE (reference sequence). The CDR3 sequence: CASSLDRGTEAFF. The CDR3 DNA is TGTGCCAGCAGCTTGGATCGGGGAACTGAAGCTTTCTTT.

The chain combines TRBV4-1 with TRBJ1-6; no clear D gene. V lost 1 base and J lost 7, with 5 bases in between. The germline CDR1 and CDR2 sequences are MGHRA and YSYEKL. CDR3 length: 13 residues. The DNA for the CDR3 is TGCGCCAGCAGCCAAGGGTGGAATTCACCCCTCCACTTT. Its protein is CASSQGWNSPLHF.

CDR3 region: CASLTGSSGNTIYF. As DNA, the CDR3 is TGTGCCAGCCTGACTGGAAGCTCTGGAAACACCATATATTTT. The genes are TRBV19 and TRBJ1-3; D unclear. Germline V CDR1 and CDR2: LNHDA, SQIVND (reference sequence). The CDR3 consists of 14 residues. The V end was cut by 9 bases, the J end by 0 bases, with 12 bases between.

The chain has TRBV6-5 and TRBJ2-3; possible D gene TRBD2, 5 bases. Germline V CDR1 and CDR2: MNHEY, SVGAGI. The CDR3 contains 15 residues. Trimming left V 6 bases short and J 1 base short, with 14 bases between. CDR3 region: CASSRGPTRTDTQYF. CDR3 DNA: TGTGCCAGCAGCCGGGGTCCCACTCGCACAGATACGCAGTATTTT.